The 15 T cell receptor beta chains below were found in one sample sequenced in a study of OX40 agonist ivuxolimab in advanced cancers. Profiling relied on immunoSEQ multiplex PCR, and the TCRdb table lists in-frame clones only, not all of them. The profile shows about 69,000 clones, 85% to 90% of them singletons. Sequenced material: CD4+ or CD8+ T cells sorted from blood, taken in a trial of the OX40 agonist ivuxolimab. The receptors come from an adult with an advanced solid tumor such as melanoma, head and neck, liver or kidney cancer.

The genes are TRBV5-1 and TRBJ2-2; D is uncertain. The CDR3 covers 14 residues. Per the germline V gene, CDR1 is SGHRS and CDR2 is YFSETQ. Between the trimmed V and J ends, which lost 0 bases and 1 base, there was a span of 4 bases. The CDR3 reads CASSLVLNTGELFF. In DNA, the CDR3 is TGCGCCAGCAGCTTGGTACTGAACACCGGGGAGCTGTTTTTT.

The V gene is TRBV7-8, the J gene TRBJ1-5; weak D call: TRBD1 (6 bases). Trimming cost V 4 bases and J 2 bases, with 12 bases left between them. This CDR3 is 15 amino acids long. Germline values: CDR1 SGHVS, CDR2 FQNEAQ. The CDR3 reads CASSSLTGGNQPQHF. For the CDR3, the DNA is TGTGCCAGCAGCTCGCTGACAGGCGGCAATCAGCCCCAGCATTTT.

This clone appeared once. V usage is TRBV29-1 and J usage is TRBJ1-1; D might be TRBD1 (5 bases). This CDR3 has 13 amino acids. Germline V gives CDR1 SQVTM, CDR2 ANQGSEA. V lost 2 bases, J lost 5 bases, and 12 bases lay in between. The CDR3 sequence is CSVESRVGTEAFF. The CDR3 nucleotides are TGCAGCGTTGAAAGCAGGGTCGGAACTGAAGCTTTCTTT.

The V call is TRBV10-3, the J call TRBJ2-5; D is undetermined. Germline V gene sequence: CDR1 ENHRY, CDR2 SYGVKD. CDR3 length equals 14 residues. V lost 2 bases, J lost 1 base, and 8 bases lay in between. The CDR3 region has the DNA TGTGCCATCAGTGAGGTGGGTGCCCAAGAGACCCAGTACTTC. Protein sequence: CAISEVGAQETQYF.

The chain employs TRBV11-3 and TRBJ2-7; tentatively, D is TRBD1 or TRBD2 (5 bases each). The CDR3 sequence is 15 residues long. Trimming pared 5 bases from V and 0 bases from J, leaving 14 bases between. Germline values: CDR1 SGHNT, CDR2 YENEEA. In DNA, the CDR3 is TGTGCCAGCAGCAAAGGGACGGTAAGCTCCTACGAGCAGTACTTC. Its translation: CASSKGTVSSYEQYF.

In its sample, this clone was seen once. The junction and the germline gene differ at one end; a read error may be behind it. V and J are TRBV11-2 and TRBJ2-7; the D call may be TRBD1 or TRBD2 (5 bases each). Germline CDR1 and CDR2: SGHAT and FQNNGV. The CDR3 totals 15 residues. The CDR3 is CASSLGGRGAYEQYF. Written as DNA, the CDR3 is TGTGCCAGCAGTTTAGGCGGTCGGGGCGCCTACGAGCAGTACTTC.

CDR3 in DNA: TGTGCCAGCAGTTTAGTCATACAGTTGGGCAATCAGCCCCAGCATTTT. Its translation is CASSLVIQLGNQPQHF. V and J are TRBV28 and TRBJ1-5, with no clear D. The germline V gene encodes CDR1 MDHEN and CDR2 SYDVKM. The length of the CDR3 is 16 residues. V was clipped by 2 bases and J by 2 bases, with 13 bases between them.

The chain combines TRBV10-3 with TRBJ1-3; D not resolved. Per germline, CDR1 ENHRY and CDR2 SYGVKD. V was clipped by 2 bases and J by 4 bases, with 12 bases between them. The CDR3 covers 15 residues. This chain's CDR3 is CAISEGRPWGNTIYF. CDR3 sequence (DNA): TGTGCCATCAGTGAGGGACGGCCCTGGGGAAACACCATATATTTT.

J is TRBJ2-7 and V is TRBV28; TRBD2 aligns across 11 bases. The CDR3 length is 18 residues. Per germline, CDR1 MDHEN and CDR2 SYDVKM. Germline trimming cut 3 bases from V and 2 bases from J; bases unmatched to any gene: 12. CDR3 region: CASSFEGRGTSGTYEQYF. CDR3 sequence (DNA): TGTGCCAGCAGTTTTGAGGGACGAGGGACTAGCGGAACCTACGAGCAGTACTTC.

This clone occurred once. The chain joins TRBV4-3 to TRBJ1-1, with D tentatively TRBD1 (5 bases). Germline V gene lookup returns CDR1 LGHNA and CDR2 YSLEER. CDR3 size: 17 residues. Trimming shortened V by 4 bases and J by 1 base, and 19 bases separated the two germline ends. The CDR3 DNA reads TGCGCCAGCAGCCCGGTCCGGACCGGGGGGAGGAACACTGAAGCTTTCTTT. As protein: CASSPVRTGGRNTEAFF.

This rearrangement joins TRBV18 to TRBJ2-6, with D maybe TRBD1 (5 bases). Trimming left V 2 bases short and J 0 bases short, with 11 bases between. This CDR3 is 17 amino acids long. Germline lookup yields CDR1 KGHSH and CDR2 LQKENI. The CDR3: CASSPLQGSSGANVLTF. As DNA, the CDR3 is TGTGCCAGCTCACCATTGCAGGGAAGCTCTGGGGCCAACGTCCTGACTTTC.

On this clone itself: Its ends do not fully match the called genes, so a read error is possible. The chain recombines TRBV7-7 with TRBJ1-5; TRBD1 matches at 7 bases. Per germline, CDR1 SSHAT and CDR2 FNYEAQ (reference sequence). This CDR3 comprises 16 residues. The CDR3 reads CASSPQGEGSNQPQHF. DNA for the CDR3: TGTGCTAGCAGCCCCCAGGGGGAGGGTAGCAATCAGCCCCAGCATTTT.

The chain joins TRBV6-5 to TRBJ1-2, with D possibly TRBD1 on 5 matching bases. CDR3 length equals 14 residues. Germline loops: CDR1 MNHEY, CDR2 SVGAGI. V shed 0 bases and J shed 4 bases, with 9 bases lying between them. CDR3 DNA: TGTGCCAGCAGTTACTCGCAGGGTTCCTATGGCTACACCTTC. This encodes CASSYSQGSYGYTF.

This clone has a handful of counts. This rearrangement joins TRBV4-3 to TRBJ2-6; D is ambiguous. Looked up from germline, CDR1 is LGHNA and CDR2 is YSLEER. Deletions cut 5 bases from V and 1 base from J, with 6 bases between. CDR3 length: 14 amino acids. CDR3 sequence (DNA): TGCGCCAGCAGCACAACTTCTGGGGCCAACGTCCTGACTTTC. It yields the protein CASSTTSGANVLTF.

The CDR3 protein is CASSPLTGDEQYF. As DNA, the CDR3 is TGTGCCAGCTCACCACTGACGGGAGACGAGCAGTACTTC. V is TRBV18 and J is TRBJ2-7, with TRBD2 as a possible D gene (6 bases). Germline values: CDR1 KGHSH, CDR2 LQKENI. V lost 1 base to trimming and J lost 5 bases, with 9 bases between them. The CDR3 sequence is 13 residues long.